This TCR beta chain originates from a study of cytomegalovirus exposure and HLA in healthy donors. As to this clone: As yet, its antigen is unknown.

The study ran its PCR with 60 Vbeta and 13 Jbeta primers. Data came from immunoSEQ multiplex PCR; TCRdb stores just in-frame clones and leaves some out. The top ten clones hold approximately 1.2% of a sample with some 100,000 clones, approximately 80% of them seen once. Study findings and constraints: Later analysis associated a missense DCLRE1C variant with TCR beta V- and J-gene trimming.

The source material was PBMCs. The clonotype was recovered from a woman between 18 and 30 years old in good health and CMV-seronegative.

The CDR3 here is CASSPAPRDRVPLGSYEQYF. The CDR3 DNA reads TGTGCCAGCAGCCCGGCTCCGCGGGACAGAGTACCCCTGGGCTCCTACGAGCAGTACTTC. This chain joins TRBV11-3 and TRBJ2-7; TRBD1 is a possible D gene (7 bases). V lost 5 bases and J 0 bases, leaving 29 bases between the germline ends. The CDR3 has 20 residues. The germline CDR1 and CDR2 sequences are SGHNT and YENEEA.